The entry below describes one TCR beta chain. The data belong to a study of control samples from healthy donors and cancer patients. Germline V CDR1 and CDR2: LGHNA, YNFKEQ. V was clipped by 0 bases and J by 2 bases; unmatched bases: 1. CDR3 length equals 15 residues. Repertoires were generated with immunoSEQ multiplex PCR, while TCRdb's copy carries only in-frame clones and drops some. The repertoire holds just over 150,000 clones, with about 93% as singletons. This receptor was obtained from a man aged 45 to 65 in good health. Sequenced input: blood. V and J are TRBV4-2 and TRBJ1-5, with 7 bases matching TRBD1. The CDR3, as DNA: TGTGCCAGCAGCCAAGAAACAGGGGGCAATCAGCCCCAGCATTTT. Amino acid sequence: CASSQETGGNQPQHF.